This section outlines one TCR beta chain sequence together with its context. This clonotype was detected ten times or more. The specificity of this receptor is unknown. No base qualities exist here, and no much larger clone lies one base off it. This record comes from a study of patients and donors after allogeneic stem cell transplantation (TCRdb year 2020). Counted from cysteine to phenylalanine, this CDR3 has 15 amino acids. The read is trimmed to its CDR3 DNA, 45 bases read in frame from base 1. From the germline V gene (reference sequence), CDR1 is DFQATT and CDR2 is SNEGSKA. The V end loses 1 base and the J end loses 3 bases, and a stretch of 13 bases separates them. The library was prepared using RT-PCR. The sequencing machine was a NextSeq 550. The public reads were reprocessed in TCRdb via fastp at Q25 and MiXCR, keeping in-frame beta chains. Every entry covers one CDR3 protein and lists the most common genes and DNA from its rows. The sample yields some 960,000 distinct CDR3 sequences; roughly 18% were counted once. 5% to 6.5% of the sample is held by the ten biggest clonotypes.

The specimen sequenced was blood, either unsorted or a sorted T cell fraction (not recorded which). This receptor was taken from a human donor who was either an allogeneic HSCT recipient or a stem cell or donor lymphocyte infusion donor (not recorded which). It is not recorded whose cells these are; they may come from a transplant donor. Recombination linked TRBV20-1 to TRBJ2-1; a weak D assignment points to TRBD1 (6 bases agree). Here is the DNA: TGCAGTGCTAGAGGAGACAGGTTTGTCTACAATGAGCAGTTCTTC. Its product reads: CSARGDRFVYNEQFF.